This T cell receptor (beta chain) was captured by sequencing in a study of blood T cell repertoires in COVID-19. Study-level background: COVID-19 samples collected from the United States, Italy and Spain covered acute and convalescent phases.

Sequencing was performed with immunoSEQ multiplex PCR; in TCRdb, only in-frame clones are kept and a portion is missing. The table has around 52,000 clones, 82% seen once. The CDR3 runs to 14 residues. Trimming took 6 bases from V and 1 from J, leaving 12 bases between them. Germline V CDR1 and CDR2: SEHNR, FQNEAQ (reference sequence). The receptor comes from a woman of 80 years or more with acute or convalescent COVID-19. The chain uses TRBV7-9 and TRBJ1-2; TRBD1 might be the D (5 bases). Sequencing was done on a sample of peripheral blood. CDR3 DNA sequence: TGTGCCAGCAGAGGGGCCCTATTTAACTATGGCTACACCTTC. This gives the protein CASRGALFNYGYTF.